A single sample is the source of the 26 T cell receptor beta chains below, sequenced in a study of regulatory T cells in long-lasting Graves disease. With iRepertoire HTBI primers and Arm-PCR of CDR3 regions, TCR beta libraries were built. MiXCR was run by TCRdb on the multiplex PCR reads, yielding one entry per CDR3 protein. The sample contains 350,000 to 450,000 distinct CDR3 sequences, less than 25% of which appear only once. Stated time point: persistent/refractory GD, antithyroid drugs over 5 years with positive TRAb. RNA extracted from PBMCs served as the sequencing template. The input for sequencing was peripheral blood mononuclear cells (PBMCs), taken when the disease was refractory, from a patient treated with antithyroid drugs. Receptor source: a female donor with Graves disease.

This clonotype was observed many times. The chain is built from TRBV28 and TRBJ2-5; TRBD2 matches at 12 bases. The CDR3 length is 18 residues. J gave up 4 bases and V 4 bases, and 13 bases lay outside the gene matches. Per the germline V gene, CDR1 is MDHEN and CDR2 is SYDVKM. CDR3 sequence: CASSSRLAGVGARETQYF. The DNA for the CDR3 is TGTGCCAGCAGTTCCCGACTAGCGGGAGTTGGGGCTAGAGAGACCCAGTACTTC.

This clonotype occurred many times. This chain uses TRBV7-2 with TRBJ1-4, with TRBD1 identical over 7 bases. The CDR3 is 16 amino acids. V was pared by 1 base and J by 6 bases, with 8 bases of the junction left unmatched. CDR1 and CDR2 from the germline V gene are SGHTA and FQGNSA. The chain's CDR3 is CASSLGWSQGDEKLFF. CDR3 DNA sequence: TGTGCCAGCAGCTTAGGTTGGTCCCAGGGGGATGAAAAACTGTTTTTT.

This clonotype was found many times. The rearrangement links TRBV28 to TRBJ1-1, with a weak D call TRBD1 (5 bases). Germline V gene sequence: CDR1 MDHEN, CDR2 SYDVKM. The CDR3 has 13 residues. Trimming took 5 bases from V and 7 from J, leaving 14 bases between them. In nucleotides, the CDR3 is TGTGCCAGCAGTCCTACCGACAGAATTGAAGCTTTCTTT. Amino acids: CASSPTDRIEAFF.

This clonotype was seen more than once but under ten times. The V gene is TRBV19, the J gene TRBJ1-2; no clear D gene. The CDR3 sequence is 14 residues long. The germline V gene encodes CDR1 LNHDA and CDR2 SQIVND (reference sequence). Trimming shortened V by 8 bases and J by 4 bases, and 17 bases separated the two germline ends. The CDR3 spells CASGTLDIFYGYTF. CDR3 nucleotides: TGTGCCAGTGGAACTCTCGACATTTTCTATGGCTACACCTTC.

This clonotype has a count of ten or more. This chain links TRBV6-1 with TRBJ2-5, with 11 bases matching TRBD2. Losses at the gene ends were 5 bases for V and 0 bases for J; bases not matched to a gene: 11. CDR1 and CDR2 from the germline V gene are MNHNS and SASEGT. This CDR3 contains 18 residues. The CDR3 spells CASSPLTASGGYQETQYF. The CDR3 DNA is TGTGCCAGCAGTCCGTTGACAGCTAGCGGGGGGTACCAAGAGACCCAGTACTTC.

This clonotype was recorded many times. V gene TRBV2 combines with J gene TRBJ2-2; D unresolved. V was cut by 6 bases and J by 2 bases, with 10 bases left in between. Germline V gene lookup returns CDR1 SNHLY and CDR2 FYNNEI. CDR3 length: 14 residues. CDR3 loop: CASRPAVNTGELFF. DNA of the CDR3: TGTGCCAGCAGACCCGCCGTTAACACCGGGGAGCTGTTTTTT.

To note about this clonotype: The germline gene is not matched at one end of the junction; a read error may be the cause. J is TRBJ2-4 and V is TRBV6-1; possible D gene TRBD1, 6 bases. Germline V CDR1 and CDR2: MNHNS, SASEGT. CDR3 length: 16 amino acids. Here the CDR3 DNA reads TGTGTCAGCAGCACCCCCTCCGTCGGGACCAGGGGAGTTCAGTACTTC. It yields the protein CVSSTPSVGTRGVQYF.

Ten or more counts support this clonotype. The chain employs TRBV12-3 or TRBV12-4 and TRBJ1-1, with D tentatively TRBD1 (5 bases). The V end was cut by 6 bases, the J end by 1 base, with 9 bases between. The CDR3 runs 13 residues. This chain's CDR3 is CASSFGQNTEAFF. As DNA, the CDR3 is TGTGCCAGCAGCTTTGGACAGAACACTGAAGCTTTCTTT.

This clonotype has only a few counts. The chain is built from TRBV10-2 and TRBJ1-5; D perhaps matches TRBD1 (5 bases). Per germline, CDR1 WSHSY and CDR2 SAAADI. The CDR3 has 14 amino acids. V lost 0 bases to trimming and J lost 5 bases, with 8 bases between them. In DNA, the CDR3 is TGCGCCAGCAGTGAGTCCGGGGGGGATCAGCCCCAGCATTTT. Its translation is CASSESGGDQPQHF.

The genes are TRBV11-2 and TRBJ2-7, with D uncertain. Trimming took 6 bases from V and 5 from J, leaving 17 bases between them. The CDR3 runs to 14 residues. Germline V lookup: CDR1 SGHAT, CDR2 FQNNGV. CDR3 residues: CASRGPTSGNEQYF. DNA of the CDR3: TGTGCCAGCAGGGGCCCGACTTCAGGCAACGAGCAGTACTTC.

The V call is TRBV7-9, the J call TRBJ2-7, with 7 bases aligning to TRBD1. The CDR3 contains 14 residues. Germline trimming cut 1 base from V and 5 bases from J; bases unmatched to any gene: 5. The germline CDR1 and CDR2 sequences are SEHNR and FQNEAQ (reference sequence). The CDR3 here is CASSLETGRDEQYF. DNA of the CDR3: TGTGCCAGCAGCTTAGAGACAGGGCGGGACGAGCAGTACTTC.

This clonotype was seen a few times. The chain recombines TRBV7-2 with TRBJ1-2; 9 bases map to TRBD1. V lost 5 bases to trimming and J lost 7 bases; unmatched junction nucleotides: 8. CDR1 is SGHTA, CDR2 FQGNSA, per germline. The CDR3 is made up of 14 amino acids. DNA for the CDR3: TGTGCCAGCAGCCTCGAGGGACAGGGCTTTGGCTACACCTTC. Translation gives CASSLEGQGFGYTF. Complete variable domain (other parts from reference TRBV7-2 and TRBJ1-2): GAGVSQSPSNKVTEKGKDVELRCDPISGHTALYWYRQSLGQGLEFLIYFQGNSAPDKSGLPSDRFSAERTGGSVSTLTIQRTQQEDSAVYLCASSLEGQGFGYTFGSGTRLTVV.

This clonotype was recorded a few times. This chain links TRBV29-1 with TRBJ2-6; D is unresolved. V was cut by 1 base and J by 3 bases, with 7 bases left in between. Germline CDR1 and CDR2: SQVTM and ANQGSEA. This CDR3 contains 14 residues. CDR3 nucleotides: TGCAGCGTTGAAGTGGCAGGTGGGGCCAACGTCCTGACTTTC. This encodes CSVEVAGGANVLTF.

This sequence joins TRBV11-2 and TRBJ2-7, with D perhaps matching TRBD1 (6 bases). This CDR3 has 15 residues. Trimming stripped 2 bases from V and 6 bases from J, with 17 bases between. Germline CDR1 SGHAT, CDR2 FQNNGV. The CDR3 DNA sequence: TGTGCCAGCAGCTTAACGGTGGGGGCGCGGTCCGAGCAGTACTTC. It translates to CASSLTVGARSEQYF.

This clonotype was detected only a few times. The rearrangement uses TRBV6-9 and TRBJ1-1, with a tentative D call TRBD1 (5 bases). The CDR3 consists of 16 residues. The germline V gene encodes CDR1 MNHGY and CDR2 SVAAGI. The ends were cut back, 4 bases at V and 4 bases at J, with 19 bases in the middle. CDR3 region: CASSSPGGTNPTEAFF. For the CDR3, the DNA is TGTGCCAGCAGTTCGCCGGGGGGGACGAATCCCACTGAAGCTTTCTTT.

This clonotype was picked up many times. Here the CDR3 reads CATSKPGQGGEKLFF. The DNA for the CDR3 is TGTGCCACCAGCAAGCCGGGACAGGGGGGTGAAAAACTGTTTTTT. This chain joins TRBV15 and TRBJ1-4; TRBD1 aligns across 11 bases. Per the germline V gene, CDR1 is LNHNV and CDR2 is YYDKDF (reference sequence). The V segment lost 4 bases and the J segment 7 bases; nucleotides outside the gene matches: 5. The CDR3 has 15 amino acids. Full variable domain (missing parts from reference TRBV15 and TRBJ1-4): DAMVIQNPRYQVTQFGKPVTLSCSQTLNHNVMYWYQQKSSQAPKLLFHYYDKDFNNEADTPDNFQSRRPNTSFCFLDIRSPGLGDTAMYLCATSKPGQGGEKLFFGSGTQLSVL.

A remark on this clonotype: A read error likely explains this, since a far larger clone differs by one base. V and J are TRBV25-1 and TRBJ1-5; D gene unclear. Trimming took off 2 bases at V and 6 bases at J, with 5 bases between the two ends. The CDR3 sequence is 12 residues long. In germline, CDR1 is MGHDK, CDR2 SYGVNS. In DNA form, the CDR3 reads TGTGCCAGCAGTGAAACGGGTCAGCCCCAGCATTTT. This encodes CASSETGQPQHF.

This clonotype has ten or more counts. The J gene is TRBJ1-4, the V gene TRBV30; the D is unclear. V dropped 0 bases and J dropped 13 bases, with 15 bases sitting between them. Germline CDR1 is GTSNPN and CDR2 is SVGIG (reference sequence). The CDR3 runs 13 residues. The CDR3 nucleotides are TGTGCCTGGAGTGTACTAGGAGGGCTTGGACTGTTTTTT. Its protein product is CAWSVLGGLGLFF.

This clonotype was detected ten times or more. CDR3 in amino acids: CASSLRSALYEQYF. The CDR3 DNA reads TGTGCCAGCAGTTTAAGGTCCGCATTGTACGAGCAGTACTTC. The chain recombines TRBV12-3 or TRBV12-4 with TRBJ2-7; no firm D call. Deletions cut 2 bases from V and 4 bases from J, with 12 bases between. The CDR3 covers 14 residues.

This clonotype was seen at least ten times. The chain recombines TRBV20-1 with TRBJ2-7, with 7 bases lining up with TRBD1. There are 13 residues in the CDR3. Germline V gene data show CDR1 as DFQATT and CDR2 as SNEGSKA (reference sequence). Trimming removed 5 bases from V and 4 bases from J; junction bases left unmatched: 8. CDR3 sequence reads: CSAQGDSLYEQYF. The DNA for the CDR3 is TGCAGTGCTCAAGGGGACAGCCTTTACGAGCAGTACTTC.

The CDR3 DNA is TGTGCCAGCAGCTCTGGACTAGCGGTCTACGAGCAGTACTTC. It is translated as CASSSGLAVYEQYF. V and J are TRBV3-1 and TRBJ2-7; 10 bases align to TRBD2. CDR1 is LGHDT and CDR2 is YNNKEL in the germline V gene (reference sequence). CDR3 size: 14 residues. V trimming: 5 bases; J trimming: 3 bases; junction bases outside the gene matches: 4.

This clonotype was detected a few times. V gene TRBV4-1 combines with J gene TRBJ1-5; tentatively, D is TRBD1 (6 bases). The CDR3 consists of 15 residues. The V gene lost 0 bases and the J gene lost 6 bases, with 12 bases spanning the gap. Germline CDR1 reads MGHRA; CDR2 reads YSYEKL. In DNA, the CDR3 is TGCGCCAGCAGCCAAGAGGACAGAGAGGGTCAGCCCCAGCATTTT. Its protein is CASSQEDREGQPQHF.

This clonotype was counted at least ten times. J is TRBJ2-7 and V is TRBV3-1, with TRBD2 matching over 10 bases. J gave up 5 bases and V 2 bases, and 3 bases lay outside the gene matches. In germline, CDR1 is LGHDT, CDR2 YNNKEL (reference sequence). The CDR3 spans 14 residues. The CDR3 sequence: CASSQLAGADEQYF. In DNA form, the CDR3 reads TGTGCCAGCAGCCAACTAGCGGGAGCGGACGAGCAGTACTTC.

The chain is built from TRBV20-1 and TRBJ2-1; D might be TRBD1 (5 bases). CDR1 DFQATT and CDR2 SNEGSKA come from the germline V gene (reference sequence). The CDR3 extends over 12 amino acids. Trimming took off 3 bases at V and 2 bases at J, with 5 bases between the two ends. CDR3 sequence: CSASRAYNEQFF. The CDR3 DNA is TGCAGTGCTAGCAGGGCCTACAATGAGCAGTTCTTC.

This clonotype occurred many times. The chain uses TRBV28 and TRBJ2-3; 8 nucleotides match TRBD2. CDR3 length equals 20 residues. The germline gives CDR1 MDHEN, CDR2 SYDVKM. The V and J ends lost 6 bases and 2 bases, in that order; junction bases with no gene match: 22. The CDR3 coding sequence is TGTGCCAGCAGCCACGACGGTTCTAGCGGGCGAAATCTCATCACAGATACGCAGTATTTT. Protein sequence: CASSHDGSSGRNLITDTQYF.

This chain links TRBV6-1 with TRBJ1-2; no definite D call. Trimming left V 5 bases short and J 8 bases short, with 12 bases between. The CDR3 has 12 residues. CDR1 and CDR2 (germline): MNHNS, SASEGT. CDR3 coding DNA: TGTGCCAGCAGTCCCGGTCGCGTGGGCTACACCTTC. Translating gives CASSPGRVGYTF.